This T cell receptor (beta chain) was captured in a study of cytomegalovirus exposure and HLA in healthy donors listed by TCRdb under 2017. Regarding the complete study: An earlier analysis of some 620 of the donors reported 276 Gb of sequence data and around 120 million unique TCR beta sequences obtained from 180 million or so T cells. About 330 gigabases of sequencing data and around 80 million unique TCR sequences made up an early release that covered about 640 HLA-typed donors. The genetic ancestry cluster associated with self-reported Caucasian donors included roughly four fifths of the approximately 410 genotyped donors. The aim of the study was to test whether cataloging public T cell receptors could identify signatures of past pathogen exposure. The study used immunosequencing to profile the T cell repertoires of 666 subjects and linked those repertoires to cytomegalovirus serostatus. Along with the approximately 700-subject first cohort, a separate validation cohort of over a hundred different subjects was used. High-throughput TCR immunosequencing, statistical association of individual TCRs with disease status, and machine learning were combined to predict cytomegalovirus infection status. A later analysis re-examined previously published TCR beta repertoires from more than 550 donors and added high-resolution HLA genotyping to investigate patterns of TCR occurrence. In the later analysis, no new phenotypic data were used to find candidate immune exposures; instead, reliance was placed on TCR beta sequences and their occurrence across donors. In an earlier analysis of around 540 of the donors, high-throughput TCR beta sequencing was used to judge whether each TCR beta V gene segment behaved as functional or pseudogenic. Alongside the repertoire data, information on donor age, sex, ethnicity and CMV serostatus was compiled. A later genetic analysis took genome-wide SNP genotypes for about 55% of the 666 donors and used that subset as a discovery cohort. All discovery cohort repertoires had been generated using a single sequencing platform. Both class I and class II loci were covered by HLA typing, at four-digit resolution. The number of typed donors differed by locus: about 620-640 for A, B, C, DRB1 and DQB1; 500 to 550 for DQA1; 606 for DPA1; and around 490 for DPB1. Because of strong linkage in the cohort, roughly five DR-DQ haplotypes were treated as single units for association and clustering. Across under 500 genotyped donors of the cohort, an average of about 250,000 unique TCR beta nucleotide sequences per donor were sequenced, and roughly a sixth of those sequences were non-productive. Study-wide findings and limitations: Presence/absence analyses assumed roughly uniform sequencing depth across donors, an assumption that may not hold. Several of the top co-occurrence clusters appeared to be linked to parvovirus B19, influenza, CMV and Epstein-Barr virus, according to a later analysis. According to the authors, the approach could potentially be generalized to other disease states and immunological phenotypes. In a later analysis, some 17,000 TCR beta sequences were associated with specific HLA alleles at a false discovery rate of 0.05. Most CMV-associated TCR beta chains appeared to be HLA-restricted in a later analysis, and the HLA associations seemed to be driven largely by CMV exposure. Strong co-occurrence of HLA alleles, especially DR and DQ, made assigning TCR associations to individual alleles difficult. Correlated functional status among segregating V segments might reflect linkage disequilibrium, but an unknown experimental factor could not be ruled out. The cohort was sequenced for TCR beta chains only, and without alpha or paired-chain data the features that could be detected were limited. A later analysis found that TCR association rates varied across HLA loci, with DRB1 alleles showing the most associated TCRs and HLA-C alleles the fewest. Over 15 rarely observed V segments, including chromosome 9 orphons, were excluded from the earlier analysis of almost 600 of the donors because counts were too low. In vitro tests confirmed that a few of the cytomegalovirus-associated TCR beta chains recognize cytomegalovirus antigens. In an earlier analysis of about 600 of the donors, most TCR beta V segments appeared in productive rearrangements about 87% or about 30% of the time, broadly matching IMGT annotations. An association between a missense DCLRE1C variant and V-gene and J-gene trimming of TCR beta chains was found in a later genetic analysis and replicated in an independent cohort. In a later analysis, HLA-associated TCR beta chains showed more clonal expansion and lower generation probabilities than non-associated chains that were equally common. Because HLA typing was missing for some donors at each locus, association tests included only the typed subset. The only immune exposure information available for the cohort was CMV serostatus. Compared with the approximately 600-donor mean, donors in an Asian-associated ancestry cluster had fewer N-insertions in productive TCRs, according to a later genetic analysis. A total of around 150 TCR beta chains were listed by the study as associated with cytomegalovirus. In both the original and validation cohorts, the classifier was reported to diagnose cytomegalovirus status with high specificity and sensitivity. Across donors, most TCR sequences were observed very rarely, whereas some public TCRs were present in many individuals. Some IMGT-functional V segments, including TRBV6-2 and TRBV6-3, could not be distinguished by the 87-base-pair reads and were therefore excluded. A further reported finding was that TCR beta sequences accurately predicted the HLA-A and HLA-B alleles for most subjects in the first cohort. A cluster of highly shared sequence variants was judged likely to represent a technical artifact of the sequencing pipeline.

Preparation of the library involved the immunoSEQ multiplex PCR assay. A mixture of 60 forward primers for TCR Vbeta segments and 13 reverse primers for TCR Jbeta segments was used in the multiplex PCR. Amplification of the CDR3 region of rearranged TCR beta genes was performed with a multiplex PCR assay on genomic DNA. The amplified TCR beta libraries were sequenced on the Illumina HiSeq System as 87-base-pair reads. As for how the authors treated the data: A later analysis tallied 70 million to 100 million unique TCR beta chains across the 600 to 700 repertoires, and some 12 million of those chains were shared by two or more donors. A nearest-neighbor algorithm error-corrected the raw reads and collapsed the reads into unique sequences, merging closely related sequences to remove PCR and sequencing errors. CDR3 sequences were aligned to IMGT reference sequences to assign V, D and J gene segments. For a sequence to be retained, a match of at least six nucleotides was required to both a V gene segment and a J gene segment. Rearrangements were called productive when the CDR3 lacked stop codons and stayed in frame with V and J; all others were non-productive. CDR3 was defined by IMGT convention, running from the second conserved V-encoded cysteine to the conserved J-encoded phenylalanine. The earlier analysis of 500 to 650 of the donors excluded any sequence lacking an unambiguous match to a single V gene segment. In an earlier analysis of almost 600 of the donors, a V segment was called functional when productive rearrangements were above 56.7%, and segregating when the standard deviation between donors exceeded 5%. To diagnose cytomegalovirus status from the catalog of TCR beta chain sequences, a statistical classification framework was built. In a later analysis, V and J genes were assigned by comparing TCR nucleotide sequences against IMGT/GENE-DB human TR gene sequences. Using the TCRdist pipeline, a later analysis assigned CDR3 sequences along with most-parsimonious VDJ recombination scenarios. In a later analysis, each TCR beta chain was defined by its CDR3 amino acid sequence together with its V-gene family, and reads without a unique V-gene family were excluded. As a way to deal with suspected cross-contamination and a sequencing artifact, a later analysis dropped under 600 nucleotide sequences that were highly shared and had low generation probability. In a later analysis, a clonal expansion index for each public chain was calculated from normalized within-repertoire ranks of inferred template counts. Generation probabilities in a later analysis came from a VDJ recombination model fitted to out-of-frame rearrangements, and those results were checked against IGoR. In a later analysis, hypergeometric tests were used to score TCR-TCR, TCR-HLA and TCR-CMV co-occurrence, with a repertoire-size bias correction applied to TCR pairs. A later analysis estimated false discovery rates by permuting HLA or CMV assignments 20 times. In a later analysis, co-occurring TCRs were grouped using DBSCAN, and TCRdist sequence similarity was added for clustering within HLA-allele-positive subsets. Repertoires with fewer than 30,000 or more than 120,000 public chains, plus five repertoires with anomalous nucleotide sharing, were excluded from co-occurrence clustering. In TCRdb, the immuneACCESS table is reduced to in-frame sequences with V and J assigned. These tables do not hold every clone; where another copy was compared, an unresolved V gene accounts for under half, and the others remain unexplained. V, J and clone size derive from that table, while D and trimming were established from the DNA sequence. Across this sample there are 150,000 to 200,000 clones, with over 80% seen only once. The ten largest clonotypes hold over 4% of the sample.

Points on this clone: The antigen this receptor binds is unknown. No much larger clone exists at a distance of one base, and base qualities are not known.

The cohort consisted of 600 or so healthy bone marrow donors. At the time of sampling, all cohort members were nominally healthy, though unrecorded immune exposures were likely present. The donor was CMV seropositive and belonged to the group of over 250 seropositive cohort members. A peripheral blood sample was collected from each donor, and TCR beta sequencing was performed on peripheral blood mononuclear cells. Genomic DNA extraction from the blood cell samples was performed with the Qiagen DNeasy Blood Extraction Kit. V has 5 bases trimmed and J has 3 bases trimmed; junction bases matching no gene number 7. From the germline V gene (reference sequence), CDR1 is MNHEY and CDR2 is SMNVEV. Including the terminal cysteine and phenylalanine, the CDR3 comprises 15 residues. Only the CDR3 portion is preserved as DNA: 45 bases, with reading frame beginning at the first base.

The sample consisted of PBMCs. This clonotype was obtained from a man between 50 and 59 years old in good health and CMV-seropositive. This receptor chain uses TRBV27 and TRBJ2-7, with 10 central nucleotides matching TRBD2. The nucleotides read TGTGCCAGCAGTAACATACGACTAGCGGGCTACGAGCAGTACTTC. Translated, it reads CASSNIRLAGYEQYF.